Sequencing of this T cell receptor beta chain was carried out in a study of shared clonotypes between healthy human individuals. Only CD45RO-negative cells positively selected for CCR7 counted as naive CD8 cells, so terminally differentiated effector memory CD45RA+ cells were excluded. The study drew its donors from healthy HIV-negative adults without recent acute infections or vaccinations. Caucasian adults residing in Nashville, Tennessee made up all the donors. The CDR3 runs to 14 residues. Germline loops: CDR1 LNHDA, CDR2 SQIVND (reference sequence). V was shortened by 3 bases and J by 4 bases, with 10 bases between the two germline ends. The sample holds one count of this clone. Using immunoSEQ multiplex PCR, the repertoire was profiled, and TCRdb retains in-frame clones only, with some absent. The table shows around 2.1 million clones, with approximately 94% occurring only once.

The sequenced sample was naive CD8+ T cells from PBMCs. This chain connects TRBV19 to TRBJ1-5; D ambiguous. The clonotype originates from a man aged 18 to 30 in good health. Some clones in this sample may be carry-over from other donors' samples. CDR3 in DNA: TGTGCCAGTAGTATTATTATGGAAAATCAGCCCCAGCATTTT. The encoded protein is CASSIIMENQPQHF.